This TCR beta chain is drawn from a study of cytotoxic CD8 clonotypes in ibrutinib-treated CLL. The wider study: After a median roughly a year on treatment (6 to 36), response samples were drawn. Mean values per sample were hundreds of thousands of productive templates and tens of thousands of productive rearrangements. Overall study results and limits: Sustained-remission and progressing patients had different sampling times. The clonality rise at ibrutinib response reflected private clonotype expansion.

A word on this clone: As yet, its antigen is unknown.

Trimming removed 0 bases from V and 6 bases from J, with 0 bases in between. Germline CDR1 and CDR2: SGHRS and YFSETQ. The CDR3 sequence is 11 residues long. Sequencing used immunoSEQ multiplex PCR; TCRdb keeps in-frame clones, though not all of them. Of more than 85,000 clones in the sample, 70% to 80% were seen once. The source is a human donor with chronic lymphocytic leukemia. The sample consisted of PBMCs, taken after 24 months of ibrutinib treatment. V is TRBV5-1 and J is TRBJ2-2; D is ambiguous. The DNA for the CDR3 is TGCGCCAGCAGCTTGGCCGGGGAGCTGTTTTTT. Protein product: CASSLAGELFF.